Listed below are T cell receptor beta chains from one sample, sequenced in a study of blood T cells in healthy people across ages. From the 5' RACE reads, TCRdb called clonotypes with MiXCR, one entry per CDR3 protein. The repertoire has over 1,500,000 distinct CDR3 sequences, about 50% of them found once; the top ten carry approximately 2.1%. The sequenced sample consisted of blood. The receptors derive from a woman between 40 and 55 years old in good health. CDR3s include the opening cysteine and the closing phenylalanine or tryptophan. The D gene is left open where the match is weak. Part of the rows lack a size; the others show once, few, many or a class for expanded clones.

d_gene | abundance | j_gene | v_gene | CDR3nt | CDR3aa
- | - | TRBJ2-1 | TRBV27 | TGTGCCAGCATTCCCCCCCGGGGTTTTCGGAATGAGCAGTTCTTC | CASIPPRGFRNEQFF
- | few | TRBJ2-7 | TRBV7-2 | TGTGCCAGCAGCCCCCGTCCCGGGGGGCCCCTTAGGGACGAGCAGTACTTC | CASSPRPGGPLRDEQYF
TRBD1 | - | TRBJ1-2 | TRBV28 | TGTGCCAGCACCGTGACAGGGAACGGCTACACCTTC | CASTVTGNGYTF
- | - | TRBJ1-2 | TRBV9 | TGTACCAGCAGCGTCCAGGAGAGAGGTGGCTACACCTTC | CTSSVQERGGYTF
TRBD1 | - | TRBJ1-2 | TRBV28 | TGTGCCAGCAGTTTCCTGACAGGGAGGTTGCCTGGCTACACCTTC | CASSFLTGRLPGYTF
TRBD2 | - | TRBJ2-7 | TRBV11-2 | TGTGCCAGCAGCTTTGGGGGGGAGGTCTACGAGCAGTACTTC | CASSFGGEVYEQYF
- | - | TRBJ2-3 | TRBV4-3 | TGCGCCAGCAGCCAAGATTTAGGTGGGCCACGCACAGATACGCAGTATTTT | CASSQDLGGPRTDTQYF
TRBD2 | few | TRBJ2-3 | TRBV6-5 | TGTGCCAGCAGTAGCGGGGGGGCTAAGGCAGATACGCAGTATTTT | CASSSGGAKADTQYF
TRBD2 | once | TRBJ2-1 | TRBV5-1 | TGCGCCAGCAGCGTGCTAGCGGGGGGGCCTAACAATGAGCAGTTCTTC | CASSVLAGGPNNEQFF
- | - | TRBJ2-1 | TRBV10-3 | TGTGCCATCAGTGCGGTTGAGGATGAGCAGTTCTTC | CAISAVEDEQFF
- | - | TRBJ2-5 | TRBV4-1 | TGCGCCAGCAGCCAGACCATCAAGGAGACCCAGTACTTC | CASSQTIKETQYF
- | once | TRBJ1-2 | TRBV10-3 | TGTGCCATCAGTGAGGACAGGAGCCCGGGAGGCTACACCTTC | CAISEDRSPGGYTF
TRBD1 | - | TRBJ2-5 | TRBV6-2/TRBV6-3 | TGTGCCAGCAGCCGGGACAGCCGTGGGGAGACCCAGTACTTC | CASSRDSRGETQYF
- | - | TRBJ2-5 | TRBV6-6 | TGTGCCAGCAGTTACTTACGACAGGCCCGAGGGGAGACCCAGTACTTC | CASSYLRQARGETQYF
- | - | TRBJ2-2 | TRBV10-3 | TGTGCCATCAGTGGCCCTTCGAACACCGGGGAGCTGTTTTTT | CAISGPSNTGELFF
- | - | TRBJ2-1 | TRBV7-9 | TGTGCCAGCAGCGGAGGGGTCGGGGTTTGGAATGAGCAGTTCTTC | CASSGGVGVWNEQFF
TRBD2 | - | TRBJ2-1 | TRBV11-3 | TGTGCCAGCAGCATAGCGGGGGTCGGTGAGCAGTTCTTC | CASSIAGVGEQFF
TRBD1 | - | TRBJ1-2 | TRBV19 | TGTGCCAGTAGTAAACCGGGACAGGGAAACTATGGCTACACCTTC | CASSKPGQGNYGYTF
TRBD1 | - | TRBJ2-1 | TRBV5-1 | TGCGCCAGCAGCCTTCAGTTGACAGGGGACCATGAGCAGTTCTTC | CASSLQLTGDHEQFF
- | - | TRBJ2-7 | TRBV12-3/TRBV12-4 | TGTGCCAGCAGTTCTGGGCTCCACCGGGACGTCTCCTACGAGCAGTACTTC | CASSSGLHRDVSYEQYF
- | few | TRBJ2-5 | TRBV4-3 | TGCGCCAGCAGCCAAGATCGAACGGAGGAGACCCAGTACTTC | CASSQDRTEETQYF
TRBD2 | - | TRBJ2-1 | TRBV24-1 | TGTACCACCAGTCCGGGGGGCAATGAGCAGTTCTTC | CTTSPGGNEQFF
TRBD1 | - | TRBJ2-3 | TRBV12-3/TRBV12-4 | TGTGCCAGCAGTTCCAGGGGGCGCGAAGATACGCAGTATTTT | CASSSRGREDTQYF
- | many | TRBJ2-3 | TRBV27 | TGTGCCAGCAGTTTGAAGGCAGCGACAGATACGCAGTATTTT | CASSLKAATDTQYF
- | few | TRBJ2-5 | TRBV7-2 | TGTGCCAGCAGCTTAGGATTTGGGGTGCGGGAGACCCAGTACTTC | CASSLGFGVRETQYF
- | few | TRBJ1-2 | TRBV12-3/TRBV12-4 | TGTGCCAGCAGTCGCCGGAAGGGGGCTAACTATGGCTACACCTTC | CASSRRKGANYGYTF
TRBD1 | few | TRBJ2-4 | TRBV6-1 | TGTGCCAGCACCCCCGGACAGGGGATAGCCAAAAACATTCAGTACTTC | CASTPGQGIAKNIQYF
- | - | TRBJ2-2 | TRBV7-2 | TGTGCCAGCAGCTTAAGGGATCTTAACACCGGGGAGCTGTTTTTT | CASSLRDLNTGELFF
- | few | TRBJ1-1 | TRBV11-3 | TGTGCCAGCAGCTTAGAGGGCGGGGCCAGGGTGAACACTGAAGCTTTCTTT | CASSLEGGARVNTEAFF
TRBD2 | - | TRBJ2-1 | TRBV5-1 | TGCGCCAGCAGTAGGATAGCGGGGGCGTACAATGAGCAGTTCTTC | CASSRIAGAYNEQFF
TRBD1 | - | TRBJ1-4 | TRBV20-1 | TGCAGTGCTACCTCCGGGACAGGGGTCGAAAAACTGTTTTTT | CSATSGTGVEKLFF
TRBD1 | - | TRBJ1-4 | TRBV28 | TGTGCCAGCGGACAGGGCGGAACTAATGAAAAACTGTTTTTT | CASGQGGTNEKLFF
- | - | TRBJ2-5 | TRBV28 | TGTGCCAGCAGTTTAGGACGTAGGGTTCCGAAGACCCAGTACTTC | CASSLGRRVPKTQYF
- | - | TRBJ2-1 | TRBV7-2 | TGTGCCAGCAGCTTCGGCGGGACTCTATACAATGAGCAGTTCTTC | CASSFGGTLYNEQFF
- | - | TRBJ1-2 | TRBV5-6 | TGTGCCAGCAGCCTGGGGGTAGGAGGTCATGGCTACACCTTC | CASSLGVGGHGYTF
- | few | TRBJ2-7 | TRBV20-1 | TGCAGTGCTATCCCTGGGGGTATGGGCTACGAGCAGTACTTC | CSAIPGGMGYEQYF
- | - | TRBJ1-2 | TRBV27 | TGTGCCTCGGGGCAGACTAACTATGGCTACACCTTC | CASGQTNYGYTF
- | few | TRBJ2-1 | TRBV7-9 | TGTGCCAGCAGCTTCAACGTTAAGGAGGTCCATGAGCAGTTCTTC | CASSFNVKEVHEQFF
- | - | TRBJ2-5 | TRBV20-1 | TGCAGTGCTAGAAGAGGAACGGCTGGAGAGACCCAGTACTTC | CSARRGTAGETQYF
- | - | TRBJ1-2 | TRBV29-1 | TGCAGCGTTGTTCTGGGGAACTATGGCTACACCTTC | CSVVLGNYGYTF
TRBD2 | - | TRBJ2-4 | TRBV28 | TGTGCCAGCAGTCCTGAACTAGCGGGGGACCAAAACATTCAGTACTTC | CASSPELAGDQNIQYF
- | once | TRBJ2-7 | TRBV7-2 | TGTGCCAGCAGCTTAACGCCCCTAGCTAGTCTAGGTGAGCAGTACTTC | CASSLTPLASLGEQYF
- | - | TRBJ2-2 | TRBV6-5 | TGTGCCAGCCGGAGGGGGGCTCAGACCGGGGAGCTGTTTTTT | CASRRGAQTGELFF
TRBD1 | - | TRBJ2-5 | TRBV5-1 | TGCGCCAGCAGCTCCTCACCTCAGGGGGCTAGGGAGACCCAGTACTTC | CASSSSPQGARETQYF
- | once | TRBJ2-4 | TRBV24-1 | TGTGCCACCAGGAACAGAGCACCGGCGGAAAACATTCAGTACTTC | CATRNRAPAENIQYF
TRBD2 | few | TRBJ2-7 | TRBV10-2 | TGCGCCAGCAGAGAGACTAGCGGGGCATCCTACGAGCAGTACTTC | CASRETSGASYEQYF
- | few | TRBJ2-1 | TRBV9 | TGTGCCAGCAGCGTAGGGCGACAGCCTTTACACAATGAGCAGTTCTTC | CASSVGRQPLHNEQFF
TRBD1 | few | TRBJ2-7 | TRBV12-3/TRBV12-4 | TGTGCCAGCAGTCCATTAGCTAGGACAGGGGCCTACGAGCAGTACTTC | CASSPLARTGAYEQYF
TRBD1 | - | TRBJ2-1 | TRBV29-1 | TGCAGCGTTTTCATAGGTACAGGGGATGAGCAGTTCTTC | CSVFIGTGDEQFF
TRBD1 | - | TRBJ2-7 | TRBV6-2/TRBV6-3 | TGTGCCAGCAGACTCACGACAGGGCTCACATACGAGCAGTACTTC | CASRLTTGLTYEQYF
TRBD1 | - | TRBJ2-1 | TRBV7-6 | TGTGCCAGCAGCTTAGCAAGGGGGCCTGAGCAGTTCTTC | CASSLARGPEQFF
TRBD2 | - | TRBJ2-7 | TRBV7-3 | TGTGCCAGCAGCTTAATGGCTAGCGGATACAATGAGCAGTACTTC | CASSLMASGYNEQYF
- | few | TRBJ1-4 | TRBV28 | TGTGCCAGCAGTAATTCCGGGACCCCAAATGAAAAACTGTTTTTT | CASSNSGTPNEKLFF
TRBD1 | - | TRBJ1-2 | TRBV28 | TGTGCCAGCTATACACAGGGGGCGAACTATGGCTACACCTTC | CASYTQGANYGYTF
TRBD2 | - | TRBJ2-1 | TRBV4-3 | TGCGCCAGCAGCCAGACTAGCGCGGTAGGCAATGAGCAGTTCTTC | CASSQTSAVGNEQFF